A selection of T cell receptor beta chains follows, all from one sample in a study of control samples from healthy donors and cancer patients. The repertoire was sequenced with immunoSEQ multiplex PCR; TCRdb's copy has only in-frame clones and lacks some. The data contain approximately 150,000 clones, 94% of them singletons. The specimen was blood. The receptors originated from a man in his forties or fifties in good health. Each CDR3 is given with its conserved first and last residue. Fields, in order: D gene, V gene, J gene, clone size, CDR3 DNA, CDR3 protein. A D gene is named only where the DNA matches it firmly. Rows may omit the clone size; those that give it use once, few, many or a size class.

d_call: TRBD1
v_call: TRBV6-5
j_call: TRBJ1-5
clone_size: .
cdr3_nt: TGTGCCAGCAGTTCCATCCCGACAGGGGGCAATCAGCCCCAGCATTTT
cdr3_aa: CASSSIPTGGNQPQHF

d_call: .
v_call: TRBV5-6
j_call: TRBJ1-1
clone_size: .
cdr3_nt: TGTGCCAGCAGCTGGGAGGGAGGTGAAGCTTTCTTT
cdr3_aa: CASSWEGGEAFF

d_call: .
v_call: TRBV6-1
j_call: TRBJ2-7
clone_size: .
cdr3_nt: TGTGCCAGCAGTGAACCCCGCCTACGGGGCGAGCAGTACTTC
cdr3_aa: CASSEPRLRGEQYF

d_call: .
v_call: TRBV27
j_call: TRBJ1-2
clone_size: .
cdr3_nt: TGTGCCAGCAGTTTATCGGTGGTCTATGGCTACACCTTC
cdr3_aa: CASSLSVVYGYTF

d_call: .
v_call: TRBV18
j_call: TRBJ1-2
clone_size: .
cdr3_nt: TGTGCCAGCTCAGACAGCGTTAACTATGGCTACACCTTC
cdr3_aa: CASSDSVNYGYTF

d_call: .
v_call: TRBV7-6
j_call: TRBJ2-7
clone_size: medium-sized
cdr3_nt: TGTGCCAGCAGCCCGGCAGGGGGGGGAAACTACGAGCAGTACTTC
cdr3_aa: CASSPAGGGNYEQYF

d_call: TRBD1
v_call: TRBV18
j_call: TRBJ1-2
clone_size: .
cdr3_nt: TGTGCCAGCTCACCGGGACAGGACGGAGTCTATGGCTACACCTTC
cdr3_aa: CASSPGQDGVYGYTF

d_call: .
v_call: TRBV9
j_call: TRBJ1-3
clone_size: .
cdr3_nt: TGTGCCAGCAGCGTAGCCAGGGTCGGAAACACCATATATTTT
cdr3_aa: CASSVARVGNTIYF

d_call: .
v_call: TRBV12-3/TRBV12-4
j_call: TRBJ1-1
clone_size: .
cdr3_nt: TGTGCCAGCAGTTTACTTCTCAGAGAAGCTTTCTTT
cdr3_aa: CASSLLLREAFF

d_call: TRBD2
v_call: TRBV19
j_call: TRBJ2-4
clone_size: .
cdr3_nt: TGTGCCAGTAGTATGGCTAGGCTAGCGGGAGAAATTAGGAACATTCAGTACTTC
cdr3_aa: CASSMARLAGEIRNIQYF

d_call: TRBD1
v_call: TRBV10-3
j_call: TRBJ2-3
clone_size: .
cdr3_nt: TGTGCCATCAGAGAGGGGCTCGGGACAGGGATCACAGATACGCAGTATTTT
cdr3_aa: CAIREGLGTGITDTQYF

d_call: TRBD1
v_call: TRBV11-2
j_call: TRBJ1-2
clone_size: .
cdr3_nt: TGTGCCAGCAGCTTAGTCCAGGGGGCGACTGGCTACACCTTC
cdr3_aa: CASSLVQGATGYTF

d_call: .
v_call: TRBV6-6
j_call: TRBJ2-7
clone_size: .
cdr3_nt: TGTGCCAGCAGTTACTCACGGGGATCCTACGAGCAGTACTTC
cdr3_aa: CASSYSRGSYEQYF

d_call: .
v_call: TRBV6-2/TRBV6-3
j_call: TRBJ2-2
clone_size: .
cdr3_nt: TGTGCCAGCAGTTACTCCAACACCGGGGAGCTGTTTTTT
cdr3_aa: CASSYSNTGELFF

d_call: .
v_call: TRBV4-1
j_call: TRBJ2-7
clone_size: .
cdr3_nt: TGCGCCAGCAGCCAAGAACGACAGCAACCCTCCTACGAGCAGTACTTC
cdr3_aa: CASSQERQQPSYEQYF

d_call: TRBD1
v_call: TRBV19
j_call: TRBJ2-2
clone_size: .
cdr3_nt: TGTGCCAGTAGTATAGCGGCGGCCGGGACAGGGACGGGGGAGCTGTTTTTT
cdr3_aa: CASSIAAAGTGTGELFF

d_call: .
v_call: TRBV6-6
j_call: TRBJ1-5
clone_size: .
cdr3_nt: TGTGCCAGCAGTCCGAGGGCCAGGGAAGGCAATCAGCCCCAGCATTTT
cdr3_aa: CASSPRAREGNQPQHF

d_call: .
v_call: TRBV7-8
j_call: TRBJ1-1
clone_size: .
cdr3_nt: TGTGCCAGCAGCTTAGCCGGCTCGGCTGGGCCGGAAGCTTTCTTT
cdr3_aa: CASSLAGSAGPEAFF

d_call: TRBD1
v_call: TRBV6-5
j_call: TRBJ2-2
clone_size: once
cdr3_nt: TGTGCCAGCAGTTATGACAGGGGGCAGGTCGGGGAGCTGTTTTTT
cdr3_aa: CASSYDRGQVGELFF

d_call: TRBD1
v_call: TRBV5-4
j_call: TRBJ1-4
clone_size: once
cdr3_nt: TGTGCCAGCAGCTCACTAGAACAGGGGGCTCTGGTTAATGAAAAACTGTTTTTT
cdr3_aa: CASSSLEQGALVNEKLFF

d_call: .
v_call: TRBV6-6
j_call: TRBJ2-2
clone_size: .
cdr3_nt: TGTGCCAGCAGTTACTCGTTGCAGGGGGAGCTGTTTTTT
cdr3_aa: CASSYSLQGELFF

d_call: TRBD2
v_call: TRBV12-3/TRBV12-4
j_call: TRBJ2-1
clone_size: .
cdr3_nt: TGTGCCAGCAGCCCGACTAGCGGGGGGGCGGTGTTCTTC
cdr3_aa: CASSPTSGGAVFF

d_call: .
v_call: TRBV6-5
j_call: TRBJ1-5
clone_size: .
cdr3_nt: TGTGCCAGCAGTCAGCGGGGCGGTCCCCAGCATTTT
cdr3_aa: CASSQRGGPQHF

d_call: .
v_call: TRBV6-5
j_call: TRBJ1-1
clone_size: .
cdr3_nt: TGTGCCAGCAGTCCGGTAACGGCCAGGAGAACTGAAGCTTTCTTT
cdr3_aa: CASSPVTARRTEAFF

d_call: .
v_call: TRBV4-3
j_call: TRBJ1-5
clone_size: .
cdr3_nt: TGCGCCAGCAGCCAAGATTTGGTCCAGCCCCAGCATTTT
cdr3_aa: CASSQDLVQPQHF

d_call: TRBD2
v_call: TRBV9
j_call: TRBJ2-2
clone_size: once
cdr3_nt: TGTGCCAGCAGCGGGACTAGCGGGAGGGCCCGTACCGGGGAGCTGTTTTTT
cdr3_aa: CASSGTSGRARTGELFF

d_call: .
v_call: TRBV5-1
j_call: TRBJ1-2
clone_size: .
cdr3_nt: TGCGCCAGCAACATACAGGGATTGGGGTATGGCTACACCTTC
cdr3_aa: CASNIQGLGYGYTF

d_call: .
v_call: TRBV7-2
j_call: TRBJ1-1
clone_size: .
cdr3_nt: TGTGCCAGCAGCTTAGCTGGGGGAATGAACACTGAAGCTTTCTTT
cdr3_aa: CASSLAGGMNTEAFF

d_call: TRBD1
v_call: TRBV13
j_call: TRBJ1-4
clone_size: .
cdr3_nt: TGTGCCAGCAGCTTGGACCAGGGGGCAAGTGAAAAACTGTTTTTT
cdr3_aa: CASSLDQGASEKLFF

d_call: .
v_call: TRBV29-1
j_call: TRBJ1-5
clone_size: .
cdr3_nt: TGCAGCGTTGGGGTAGGGTTGGGTCAGCCCCAGCATTTT
cdr3_aa: CSVGVGLGQPQHF

d_call: TRBD2
v_call: TRBV4-1
j_call: TRBJ2-1
clone_size: .
cdr3_nt: TGCGCCAGCAGCTACCGGACTAGCGGACCCAATGAGCAGTTCTTC
cdr3_aa: CASSYRTSGPNEQFF

d_call: TRBD2
v_call: TRBV6-5
j_call: TRBJ2-7
clone_size: .
cdr3_nt: TGTGCCAGCAGTTATGCGACTAGCGTGTACTCCGAGCAGTACTTC
cdr3_aa: CASSYATSVYSEQYF

d_call: .
v_call: TRBV9
j_call: TRBJ2-5
clone_size: once
cdr3_nt: TGTGCCAGCAGCGTAGCATTTGGGGGAGAGACCCAGTACTTC
cdr3_aa: CASSVAFGGETQYF

d_call: .
v_call: TRBV7-8
j_call: TRBJ1-5
clone_size: .
cdr3_nt: TGTGCCAGCAGCTTAGGAGGCGGGGAGTTTAATCAGCCCCAGCATTTT
cdr3_aa: CASSLGGGEFNQPQHF

d_call: TRBD2
v_call: TRBV7-9
j_call: TRBJ2-1
clone_size: once
cdr3_nt: TGTGCCAGCAGCTTAGTGTCTAGCGGGGAGTACAATGAGCAGTTCTTC
cdr3_aa: CASSLVSSGEYNEQFF

d_call: .
v_call: TRBV4-1
j_call: TRBJ2-5
clone_size: .
cdr3_nt: TGCGCCAGCAGCCAAGACCAAGTCCCTCCCGAAGAGACCCAGTACTTC
cdr3_aa: CASSQDQVPPEETQYF

d_call: .
v_call: TRBV24-1
j_call: TRBJ2-2
clone_size: .
cdr3_nt: TGTGCCACCAGTGAGCACATTGTCGGACCAAACACCGGGGAGCTGTTTTTT
cdr3_aa: CATSEHIVGPNTGELFF

d_call: .
v_call: TRBV12-5
j_call: TRBJ1-2
clone_size: .
cdr3_nt: TGTGCTAGTGGTTTGAGGGTGAACTATGGCTACACCTTC
cdr3_aa: CASGLRVNYGYTF

d_call: TRBD1
v_call: TRBV6-5
j_call: TRBJ2-7
clone_size: .
cdr3_nt: TGTGCCAGCAGTTCTACGACAGGGCCGTACGAGCAGTACTTC
cdr3_aa: CASSSTTGPYEQYF

d_call: TRBD1
v_call: TRBV30
j_call: TRBJ2-6
clone_size: once
cdr3_nt: TGTGCCTGGAGAAGGACAGGAAGCTCTGGGGCCAACGTCCTGACTTTC
cdr3_aa: CAWRRTGSSGANVLTF

d_call: TRBD2
v_call: TRBV4-3
j_call: TRBJ2-3
clone_size: .
cdr3_nt: TGCGCCAGCAGCCTCCTCTCCTTGGAGAGCGGGGGATGGACAGATACGCAGTATTTT
cdr3_aa: CASSLLSLESGGWTDTQYF